A selection of T cell receptor beta chains follows, all from one sample in a study of blood T cell repertoires in COVID-19. TCRdb keeps only in-frame clones here, not all; method: immunoSEQ multiplex PCR. There are under 350,000 clones in the sample; approximately 85% occur only once, and about 7% lies in the top ten. The sample comprised peripheral blood. These receptors all stem from a human donor in a cohort sampled during active COVID-19. Both conserved end residues are part of each CDR3. Each record gives: CDR3 DNA, CDR3 protein, V gene, J gene, clone size, CDR3 length, D gene. D genes are given only for firm matches. Where a row states a size, it is once, few, many or the class of an expanded clone; other rows omit it.

TGCGCCAGCAGCCAAGGGGCAGCCAGGAGGACTGAAGCTTTCTTT	CASSQGAARRTEAFF	TRBV4-1	TRBJ1-1	once	15	NA
TGTGCCAGCTCACCTCGACTAGATGAGCAGTTCTTC	CASSPRLDEQFF	TRBV18	TRBJ2-1	NA	12	NA
TGTGCCAGCAAGAGGGGGGGAAACACTGAAGCTTTCTTT	CASKRGGNTEAFF	TRBV28	TRBJ1-1	NA	13	NA
TGCGCCAGCAGCCTCGGACTAGCGGGGGGACTTGGGTACGAGCAGTACTTC	CASSLGLAGGLGYEQYF	TRBV5-1	TRBJ2-7	NA	17	TRBD2
TGCGCCAGCAGCTCTCCAGGGAGGGGGGACACTGAAGCTTTCTTT	CASSSPGRGDTEAFF	TRBV5-1	TRBJ1-1	NA	15	NA
TGTGCCAGCAGTGAAGGGCGGGGGGAACTCACAGATACGCAGTATTTT	CASSEGRGELTDTQYF	TRBV2	TRBJ2-3	many	16	TRBD2
TGTGCCACCAGTGATCCGGGGACAGACCATGGCTACACCTTC	CATSDPGTDHGYTF	TRBV24-1	TRBJ1-2	NA	14	TRBD1
TGTGCCAGCAGCTTGGACATCAGAAACACCATATATTTT	CASSLDIRNTIYF	TRBV5-6	TRBJ1-3	NA	13	NA
TGTGCCAGCAGCCAAGGGGTCCGGGGGTCTGGGGCCAACGTCCTGACTTTC	CASSQGVRGSGANVLTF	TRBV14	TRBJ2-6	NA	17	NA
TGTGCCAGCACCCTAACCACAGGCGAAAAACTGTTTTTT	CASTLTTGEKLFF	TRBV12-3/TRBV12-4	TRBJ1-4	NA	13	NA
TGCGCCAGCACGAATCGGGGAAAGAAAGACAGGGGGCTCCCCGGGGAGCTGTTTTTT	CASTNRGKKDRGLPGELFF	TRBV4-1	TRBJ2-2	once	19	TRBD1
TGTGCCAGCTCACCACGTCCCGGGACAGGGCTGAATCAGCCCCAGCATTTT	CASSPRPGTGLNQPQHF	TRBV18	TRBJ1-5	NA	17	TRBD1
TGTGCCAGTACCTGGGACAGGGGGCGAGAAGGCTACACCTTC	CASTWDRGREGYTF	TRBV19	TRBJ1-2	NA	14	TRBD1
TGTGCCAGCAGCCAAGATCCAACAGGGGTCGGCTATGGCTACACCTTC	CASSQDPTGVGYGYTF	TRBV14	TRBJ1-2	few	16	TRBD1
TGTGCCAGCAGCTTAACCCGCGGGGGGTCCGGCGAGCAGTACTTC	CASSLTRGGSGEQYF	TRBV7-2	TRBJ2-7	NA	15	TRBD2
TGTGCCAGCAGCTTGGCCGTAGGACAGCTCACCGGGGAGCTGTTTTTT	CASSLAVGQLTGELFF	TRBV5-4	TRBJ2-2	NA	16	NA
TGTGCCAGCAGTTCCGGGGGTGGCCTGATATACGAGCAGTACTTC	CASSSGGGLIYEQYF	TRBV6-5	TRBJ2-7	NA	15	NA
TGTGCCAGCAGCTTATCGGCCAGGGCGAACACTGAAGCTTTCTTT	CASSLSARANTEAFF	TRBV7-9	TRBJ1-1	NA	15	NA
TGCAGCGTGACTAGCGGGGGCTCCTACGAGCAGTACTTC	CSVTSGGSYEQYF	TRBV29-1	TRBJ2-7	NA	13	TRBD2
TGTGCCAGCAGCACAAACAGGAGGAACACTGAAGCTTTCTTT	CASSTNRRNTEAFF	TRBV5-4	TRBJ1-1	NA	14	NA
TGTGCCAGCTCACCTAAGGGGCTCTATGGCTACACCTTC	CASSPKGLYGYTF	TRBV18	TRBJ1-2	NA	13	NA
TGCGCCAGCAGCTTGGTGGCTAGCGGGATTAACGGCGATACGCAGTATTTT	CASSLVASGINGDTQYF	TRBV5-1	TRBJ2-3	NA	17	TRBD2
TGTGCCAGCAGTTTATTTCTTGTGGTAGGGGCGGGCAATCAGCCCCAGCATTTT	CASSLFLVVGAGNQPQHF	TRBV28	TRBJ1-5	NA	18	NA
TGCGCCAGCAGCTTGGCCCAGACAGGGATCGAGGAGCAGTATTTT	CASSLAQTGIEEQYF	TRBV5-1	TRBJ2-3	NA	15	TRBD1
TGCAGCGTTGAACCCGGGAGGCAGACGCAGTATTTT	CSVEPGRQTQYF	TRBV29-1	TRBJ2-3	NA	12	TRBD2
TGTGCCAGCAGCCCCGGGACTAGCGGCTCTTGGGAGCAGTACTTC	CASSPGTSGSWEQYF	TRBV5-4	TRBJ2-7	NA	15	TRBD2
TGTGCCAGCAGTCCAGGGGCAGGGTACATTACAGATACGCAGTATTTT	CASSPGAGYITDTQYF	TRBV11-3	TRBJ2-3	NA	16	NA
TGTGCCTGGAGTGTTTATCGGACAGGGGGAATTAATATGTATGGCTACACCTTC	CAWSVYRTGGINMYGYTF	TRBV30	TRBJ1-2	NA	18	TRBD1
TGTGCCAGCAGTTACCCGCCAGGGGCTGGAAACACCATATATTTT	CASSYPPGAGNTIYF	TRBV6-6	TRBJ1-3	NA	15	NA
TGTGCCAGCAGTTTAGGATGGGGCAGGGATGCTTTCTTT	CASSLGWGRDAFF	TRBV12-3/TRBV12-4	TRBJ1-1	NA	13	NA
TGTGCCAGCAGCCCGACAGGGGGCTTGAACACTGAAGCTTTCTTT	CASSPTGGLNTEAFF	TRBV11-2	TRBJ1-1	many	15	TRBD1
TGTGCCAGTACTCCGAACCGGCAGGTCGGCTACACCTTC	CASTPNRQVGYTF	TRBV19	TRBJ1-2	NA	13	NA
TGCGCCAGCAGCCTATCAGAGCGAGGTGGTGAAGCTTTCTTT	CASSLSERGGEAFF	TRBV4-1	TRBJ1-1	NA	14	NA
TGTGCCAGCAGCCTTAGCGGGGGGGCACAAGAGACCCAGTACTTC	CASSLSGGAQETQYF	TRBV7-2	TRBJ2-5	NA	15	TRBD2
TGTGCCAGCACCCCCTCCCGGGACAGGGGGAGCACCGGGGAGCTGTTTTTT	CASTPSRDRGSTGELFF	TRBV21-1	TRBJ2-2	NA	17	NA
TGTGCCAGCAGTTACAGGGGTGCTGGGGCCAACGTCCTGACTTTC	CASSYRGAGANVLTF	TRBV6-5	TRBJ2-6	NA	15	NA
TGCGCCAGCAGTGAAACCCAGGGCAATCAGCCCCAGCATTTT	CASSETQGNQPQHF	TRBV23-1	TRBJ1-5	NA	14	NA
TGCAGTGCTAATCTTAACTATGGCTACACCTTC	CSANLNYGYTF	TRBV20-1	TRBJ1-2	NA	11	NA
TGTGCCAGTAGTATAGGGGGCCAGCTATTGAACACTGAAGCTTTCTTT	CASSIGGQLLNTEAFF	TRBV19	TRBJ1-1	NA	16	NA
TGTGCCAGCAGTTCCGGGACAGTGGGCAATCAGCCCCAGCATTTT	CASSSGTVGNQPQHF	TRBV7-9	TRBJ1-5	NA	15	TRBD1
TGTGCCAGCTCAAGTGGACAGGGGGTCGAGCAGTACTTC	CASSSGQGVEQYF	TRBV18	TRBJ2-7	NA	13	TRBD1
TGTGCCAGCAGCTCCCCTGCGACAGGGGTGTTCTTC	CASSSPATGVFF	TRBV12-3/TRBV12-4	TRBJ2-1	NA	12	TRBD1
TGTGCCAGCAGCTTAAGGACAGTCCTGCCTGGCTACACCTTC	CASSLRTVLPGYTF	TRBV13	TRBJ1-2	NA	14	NA
TGTGCCAGCAGCCCTTTGGGGACAGGGGGCTACGAGCAGTACTTC	CASSPLGTGGYEQYF	TRBV9	TRBJ2-7	few	15	TRBD1
TGCGCCAGCAGCTCCTGGGCCTCCTACGAGCAGTACTTC	CASSSWASYEQYF	TRBV5-1	TRBJ2-7	NA	13	NA
TGTGCCAGCAGCGTTACAGGGGCTGGAAACACCATATATTTT	CASSVTGAGNTIYF	TRBV11-1	TRBJ1-3	NA	14	TRBD1
TGTGCCAGCTCCCCGGACAGTGCCGGAAACACCATATATTTT	CASSPDSAGNTIYF	TRBV18	TRBJ1-3	NA	14	NA
TGCGCCAGCAGTGAAATCGCGGGGGGCGCCACAGATACGCAGTATTTT	CASSEIAGGATDTQYF	TRBV10-2	TRBJ2-3	NA	16	TRBD2
TGTGCCAGCAGTTACTCCTCACTCACAGATACGCAGTATTTT	CASSYSSLTDTQYF	TRBV6-6	TRBJ2-3	NA	14	NA
TGCGCCAGCAGCTTGACGGATCGGGGTGGCTACACCTTC	CASSLTDRGGYTF	TRBV5-1	TRBJ1-2	NA	13	NA
TGTGCCAGCAGGACGACAGGGTTACGGAATGGCTACACCTTC	CASRTTGLRNGYTF	TRBV6-5	TRBJ1-2	NA	14	TRBD1
TGTGCCAGCAGCTTCGTCCGTATTCAGGGGGCAACAGATACGCAGTATTTT	CASSFVRIQGATDTQYF	TRBV5-5	TRBJ2-3	NA	17	TRBD1
TGTGCCAGCAGCACCACCAGGACAGATGAAGCTTTCTTT	CASSTTRTDEAFF	TRBV13	TRBJ1-1	NA	13	NA